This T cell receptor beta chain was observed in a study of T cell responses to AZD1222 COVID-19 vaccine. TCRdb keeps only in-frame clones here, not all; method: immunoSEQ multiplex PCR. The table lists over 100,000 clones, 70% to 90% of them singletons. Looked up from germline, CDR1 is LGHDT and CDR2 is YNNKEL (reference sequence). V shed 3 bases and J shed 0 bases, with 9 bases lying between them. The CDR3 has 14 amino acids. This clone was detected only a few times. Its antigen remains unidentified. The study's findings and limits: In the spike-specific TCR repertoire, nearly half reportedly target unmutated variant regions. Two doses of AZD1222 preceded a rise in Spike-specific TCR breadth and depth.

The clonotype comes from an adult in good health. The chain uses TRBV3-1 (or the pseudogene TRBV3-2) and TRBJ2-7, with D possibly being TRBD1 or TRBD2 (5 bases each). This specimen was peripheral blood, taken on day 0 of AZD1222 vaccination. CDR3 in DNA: TGTGCCAGCAGCCAGGGACGGCTCTCCTACGAGCAGTACTTC. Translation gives CASSQGRLSYEQYF.